These T cell receptor beta chains were read from a single sample in a study of shared clonotypes between healthy human individuals. Assay: immunoSEQ multiplex PCR; the TCRdb copy retains only in-frame clones and omits some. The profile shows some 980,000 clones, 76% of them singletons. The sample comprised memory CD4+ T cells sorted from blood. These receptors all come from a man between 18 and 35 years old in good health. The CDR3 runs from the conserved cysteine through the conserved F or W. The D gene is left open where the match is weak.

J	D	V	CDR3
TRBJ1-6	-	TRBV7-8	CASSSTRTNSPLHF
TRBJ1-4	-	TRBV30	CAWSDSRAQATNEKLFF
TRBJ2-2	TRBD1	TRBV5-1	CASSLRGQGNTGELFF
TRBJ1-6	TRBD1	TRBV5-1	CASSYGQGTIISPLHF
TRBJ2-5	TRBD1	TRBV29-1	CSADGGQALRWETQYF
TRBJ2-3	TRBD2	TRBV27	CASSPVPPGLAGGSTDTQYF
TRBJ2-5	-	TRBV18	CASSPGIEETQYF
TRBJ2-5	TRBD2	TRBV9	CASSPSGRAFRETQYF
TRBJ2-7	-	TRBV28	CASSPPPGTTSYEQYF
TRBJ2-3	-	TRBV11-2	CASSPRDQRSDTQYF
TRBJ2-7	-	TRBV4-1	CASSFEEGAGEQYF
TRBJ1-5	-	TRBV6-6	CAVEGPLSNQPQHF
TRBJ1-2	TRBD1	TRBV5-1	CASSRGQEFNYGYTF
TRBJ1-4	-	TRBV6-1	CASSEIWGNQEKLFF
TRBJ2-7	TRBD2	TRBV6-1	CASSGTSGGSYEQYF
TRBJ1-1	TRBD1	TRBV11-2	CASSLDSGGRTEAFF
TRBJ1-2	TRBD1	TRBV5-1	CASSGGTGDNYGYTF
TRBJ2-1	TRBD2	TRBV9	CASSVAPSGNSLYNEQFF
TRBJ2-6	TRBD1	TRBV5-1	CASSFGTASSGANVLTF
TRBJ2-1	TRBD2	TRBV5-4	CASSLTGLAGVNEQFF
TRBJ1-1	-	TRBV6-1	CASSRGVNTEAFF
TRBJ1-3	-	TRBV5-5	CASSLVLGSSGNTIYF
TRBJ2-6	-	TRBV15	CATSTGLTGANVLTF